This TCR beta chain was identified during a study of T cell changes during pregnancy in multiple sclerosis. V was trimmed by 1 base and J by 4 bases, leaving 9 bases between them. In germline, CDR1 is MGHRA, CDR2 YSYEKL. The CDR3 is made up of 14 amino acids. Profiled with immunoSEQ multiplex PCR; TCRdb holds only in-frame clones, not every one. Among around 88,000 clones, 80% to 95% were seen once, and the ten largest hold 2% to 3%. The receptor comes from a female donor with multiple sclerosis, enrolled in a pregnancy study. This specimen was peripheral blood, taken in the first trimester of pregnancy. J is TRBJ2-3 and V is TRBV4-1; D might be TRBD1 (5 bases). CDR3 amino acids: CASSQVGQADTQYF. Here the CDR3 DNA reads TGCGCCAGCAGCCAAGTGGGGCAGGCAGATACGCAGTATTTT.